The 31 T cell receptor beta chains below come from one sample, sequenced in a study of shared clonotypes between healthy human individuals. The method was immunoSEQ multiplex PCR; TCRdb's version includes in-frame clones alone and lacks a portion of them. The sample shows roughly 1 million clones, approximately 68% of them seen only once. The sequenced material came from memory CD4+ T cells sorted from blood. As to subset: CD45RA-negative fraction. These receptors all come from a man aged 18-30 years in good health.

This clone has a handful of counts. This chain connects TRBV2 to TRBJ1-2, with D possibly TRBD1 on 5 matching bases. This CDR3 is 15 amino acids long. V lost 7 bases and J 4 bases, leaving 19 bases between the germline ends. Germline V gene lookup returns CDR1 SNHLY and CDR2 FYNNEI. CDR3 DNA: TGTGCCAGCACCGAGGGATCAGGGTTTGGCTATGGCTACACCTTC. The encoded protein is CASTEGSGFGYGYTF.

This sequence joins TRBV5-5 and TRBJ2-6; no clear D gene. Germline lookup yields CDR1 SGHKS and CDR2 YYEKEE (reference sequence). The CDR3 extends over 13 amino acids. The V gene lost 4 bases and the J gene lost 4 bases, with 6 bases spanning the gap. The CDR3 DNA follows: TGTGCCAGCAGCCTTCCCGGGGCCAACGTCCTGACTTTC. It codes for CASSLPGANVLTF.

V gene TRBV15 combines with J gene TRBJ2-7; 9 positions match TRBD1. CDR1 is LNHNV, CDR2 YYDKDF, per germline (reference sequence). The length of the CDR3 is 15 residues. J lost 3 bases, V lost 2 bases, and 5 bases had no gene match. CDR3 residues: CATSRPGQGVYEQYF. The CDR3 DNA reads TGTGCCACCAGCAGACCGGGACAGGGAGTCTACGAGCAGTACTTC.

This clone has only a few counts. The chain recombines TRBV7-8 with TRBJ2-1, with 7 bases fitting TRBD1. CDR1 is SGHVS, CDR2 FQNEAQ, per germline. V dropped 5 bases and J dropped 9; count of bases not matched to a gene: 13. The CDR3 sequence is 15 residues long. In nucleotides, the CDR3 is TGTGCCAGCAGCGATCGGGCAGGGGGTAGTGGTGAGCAGTTCTTC. Translating it yields CASSDRAGGSGEQFF.

This clone was observed a single time. This chain joins TRBV30 and TRBJ2-7; 8 positions agree with TRBD1. Germline CDR1 GTSNPN, CDR2 SVGIG (reference sequence). V lost 7 bases and J lost 4; bases outside the gene matches: 6. CDR3 length equals 12 residues. CDR3 sequence (DNA): TGTGCCTCCGGGACAGGAGTGTACGAGCAGTACTTC. It is translated as CASGTGVYEQYF.

This chain uses TRBV30 with TRBJ2-1; TRBD1 matches at 8 bases. The CDR3 has 14 amino acids. CDR1 and CDR2 (germline): GTSNPN, SVGIG (reference sequence). Trimming at V came to 3 bases and at J to 7 bases, leaving 8 bases not matched to a gene. DNA of the CDR3: TGTGCCTGGAGGGCCGGGACAGGATGGAATGAGCAGTTCTTC. Translating gives CAWRAGTGWNEQFF.

The J gene is TRBJ2-1, the V gene TRBV19; D unclear. CDR3 size: 11 residues. Looked up from germline, CDR1 is LNHDA and CDR2 is SQIVND (reference sequence). The V end was cut by 5 bases, the J end by 10 bases, with 9 bases between. This CDR3 reads CASSGFREQFF. CDR3 sequence (DNA): TGTGCCAGTAGTGGGTTCAGGGAGCAGTTCTTC.

This rearrangement joins TRBV18 to TRBJ2-7, with D possibly matching TRBD1 (6 bases). V was pared by 3 bases and J by 5 bases, with 14 bases between. Germline CDR1 is KGHSH and CDR2 is LQKENI. The CDR3 is 14 amino acids. The chain's CDR3 is CASSPQGSVHEQYF. The CDR3, as DNA: TGTGCCAGCTCACCCCAGGGGAGCGTACACGAGCAGTACTTC.

In this sample, this clone turned up many times. The chain employs TRBV7-2 and TRBJ1-2; 7 bases agree with TRBD1. The CDR3 runs to 13 residues. Trimming at V came to 2 bases and at J to 7 bases, leaving 4 bases not matched to a gene. Germline V lookup: CDR1 SGHTA, CDR2 FQGNSA. CDR3 amino acids: CASSLTGAAGYTF. CDR3 sequence (DNA): TGTGCCAGCAGCTTAACAGGGGCCGCTGGCTACACCTTC.

V gene TRBV27 combines with J gene TRBJ2-1, with TRBD2 matching 9 bases. This CDR3 comprises 17 residues. Trimming cost V 5 bases and J 0 bases; bases outside gene matches: 8. Germline-derived CDR1 and CDR2 are MNHEY and SMNVEV (reference sequence). The CDR3 DNA reads TGTGCCAGCAGTCTGGGACTAGCCAAACTCTCCTACAATGAGCAGTTCTTC. Protein: CASSLGLAKLSYNEQFF.

This clone came up many times. The rearrangement uses TRBV28 and TRBJ1-5, with D hard to call. Trimming took 3 bases from V and 8 from J, leaving 11 bases between them. This CDR3 has 13 residues. The V gene's germline CDR1 is MDHEN and CDR2 SYDVKM. The DNA for the CDR3 is TGTGCCAGCAGTTTCCCCCCCGGAGAGCCCCAGCATTTT. Its protein product is CASSFPPGEPQHF.

In this sample, this clone turned up a few times. The chain combines TRBV27 with TRBJ1-2; no clear D gene. The V end was cut by 5 bases, the J end by 4 bases, with 8 bases between. The germline V gene has CDR1 MNHEY and CDR2 SMNVEV (reference sequence). The CDR3 extends over 12 amino acids. CDR3 DNA: TGTGCCAGCAGTGCAGGCACCTATGGCTACACCTTC. Residues: CASSAGTYGYTF.

This chain links TRBV5-8 with TRBJ1-4; D is uncertain. Trimming cost V 2 bases and J 5 bases, with 7 bases left between them. The germline gives CDR1 SGHTS, CDR2 YDEGEE. The CDR3 has 13 residues. The CDR3 sequence is CASSFMGNEKLFF. In DNA form, the CDR3 reads TGTGCCAGCAGCTTTATGGGGAATGAAAAACTGTTTTTT.

V gene TRBV2 combines with J gene TRBJ1-5, with no clear D. Germline lookup yields CDR1 SNHLY and CDR2 FYNNEI. The length of the CDR3 is 14 residues. The V gene lost 3 bases and the J gene lost 2 bases, with 8 bases spanning the gap. CDR3 region: CASSDVNGNQPQHF. CDR3 in DNA: TGTGCCAGCAGTGACGTAAATGGCAATCAGCCCCAGCATTTT.

The chain combines TRBV6-5 with TRBJ2-1; the match to TRBD2 covers 16 bases. With 6 bases clipped from V and 14 bases from J, the junction kept 10 bases outside the gene matches. This CDR3 has 15 amino acids. Germline lookup yields CDR1 MNHEY and CDR2 SVGAGI. The CDR3 loop reads CASRAGLAGGFEEFF. The CDR3 nucleotides read TGTGCCAGCAGGGCGGGACTAGCGGGAGGGTTTGAAGAGTTCTTC.

The chain employs TRBV29-1 and TRBJ2-3; maybe TRBD2 (6 bases). The V gene's germline CDR1 is SQVTM and CDR2 ANQGSEA. V lost 6 bases and J lost 7, with 23 bases in between. The CDR3 sequence is 15 residues long. The chain's CDR3 is CSVRGSRGLENTQYF. Here the CDR3 DNA reads TGCAGCGTCCGGGGTAGCCGGGGGTTGGAGAATACGCAGTATTTT.

This clone was detected once. The DNA of the CDR3 is TGCGCCAGCAGCCATCGCGGGACAGGGGTCTCAGATACGCAGTATTTT. It specifies CASSHRGTGVSDTQYF. The J gene is TRBJ2-3, the V gene TRBV4-3; TRBD1 aligns across 10 bases. The germline V gene has CDR1 LGHNA and CDR2 YSLEER. The CDR3 has 16 amino acids. Trimming took 3 bases from V and 4 from J; bases not matched to a gene: 7.

The CDR3 sequence: CASSFQYEQYF. The CDR3 DNA is TGTGCCAGCAGTTTTCAATACGAGCAGTACTTC. The V and J genes are TRBV6-5 and TRBJ2-7; the D is unclear. This CDR3 contains 11 residues. CDR1 MNHEY and CDR2 SVGAGI come from the germline V gene. V gave up 4 bases and J gave up 4 bases, with 5 bases separating them.

This clone was detected only once. The chain is built from TRBV6-1 and TRBJ2-5; 10 positions match TRBD1. The V and J ends lost 7 bases and 5 bases, in that order; junction bases with no gene match: 7. The CDR3 length is 14 residues. Looked up from germline, CDR1 is MNHNS and CDR2 is SASEGT. CDR3 nucleotides: TGTGCCAGCAAAAGACAGGGGGCTTGGGAGACCCAGTACTTC. Translated: CASKRQGAWETQYF.

The genes are TRBV29-1 and TRBJ1-1, with 8 bases matching TRBD1. V shed 0 bases and J 2 bases; nucleotides not matched to a gene: 5. CDR1 is SQVTM and CDR2 is ANQGSEA in the germline V gene. This CDR3 comprises 15 residues. The CDR3 here is CSVEEGQGANTEAFF. The CDR3 nucleotides read TGCAGCGTTGAAGAAGGGCAGGGGGCAAACACTGAAGCTTTCTTT.

The chain links TRBV18 to TRBJ1-2, with TRBD1 identical over 7 bases. J was trimmed by 14 bases and V by 1 base; bases with no gene match: 10. Per the germline V gene, CDR1 is KGHSH and CDR2 is LQKENI. This CDR3 contains 13 residues. CDR3 coding DNA: TGTGCCAGCTCACCACGGAGCCAGGGGGATTGGACCTTC. It specifies CASSPRSQGDWTF.

In the case of this clone: A much more abundant neighbour one base away suggests this may be a read error. In the same sample, other DNA sequences code for this CDR3. The V gene is TRBV11-3, the J gene TRBJ2-2; D not certain. The CDR3 spans 13 residues. V was trimmed by 0 bases and J by 5 bases, leaving 4 bases between them. CDR1 is SGHNT and CDR2 is YENEEA in the germline V gene. CDR3 sequence: CASSLDGTGELFF. The CDR3 bases are TGTGCCAGCAGCTTAGATGGGACCGGGGAGCTGTTTTTT.

The CDR3 DNA sequence: TGTGCCAGCAGCTTAGGGCTAGTCCCAGGGGATGAGCAGTTCTTC. Its translation is CASSLGLVPGDEQFF. The chain links TRBV7-9 to TRBJ2-1; possibly TRBD1 for D (6 bases). From germline, CDR1 is SEHNR and CDR2 FQNEAQ (reference sequence). Between the trimmed V and J ends, which lost 1 base and 8 bases, there was a span of 15 bases. The CDR3 has 15 residues. Looking up the rest from reference TRBV7-9 and TRBJ2-1 gives the full variable domain: DTGVSQNPRHKITKRGQNVTFRCDPISEHNRLYWYRQTLGQGPEFLTYFQNEAQLEKSRLLSDRFSAERPKGSFSTLEIQRTEQGDSAMYLCASSLGLVPGDEQFFGPGTRLTVL.

Comment on this clone: The sample holds other DNA sequences that translate to the same CDR3. This chain links TRBV5-1 with TRBJ1-5, with unresolved D. The CDR3 covers 14 residues. V lost 0 bases and J 4 bases, leaving 8 bases between the germline ends. The germline CDR1 and CDR2 sequences are SGHRS and YFSETQ. In nucleotides, the CDR3 is TGCGCCAGCAGCTTGGGAGGGAATAATCAGCCCCAGCATTTT. Protein product: CASSLGGNNQPQHF.

This chain connects TRBV30 to TRBJ2-7, with 11 nucleotides matching TRBD2. The CDR3 runs 18 residues. Germline trimming cut 0 bases from V and 3 bases from J; bases unmatched to any gene: 13. Per the germline V gene, CDR1 is GTSNPN and CDR2 is SVGIG (reference sequence). The CDR3 coding sequence is TGTGCCTGGAGTGTACCGACGCCAACTAGCGGGAGAGTCTACGAGCAGTACTTC. Protein product: CAWSVPTPTSGRVYEQYF. Supplemented by reference TRBV30 and TRBJ2-7, the full variable domain reads SQTIHQWPATLVQPVGSPLSLECTVEGTSNPNLYWYRQAAGRGLQLLFYSVGIGQISSEVPQNLSASRPQDRQFILSSKKLLLSDSGFYLCAWSVPTPTSGRVYEQYFGPGTRLTVT.

In regard to this clone: Other DNA sequences in the sample encode the same CDR3. The V and J genes are TRBV19 and TRBJ2-2; D is unclear. The CDR3 spans 14 residues. Germline-derived CDR1 and CDR2 are LNHDA and SQIVND (reference sequence). Trimming shortened V by 8 bases and J by 0 bases, and 10 bases separated the two germline ends. The CDR3 region has the DNA TGTGCCAGTGATGGGCAGCCGAACACCGGGGAGCTGTTTTTT. Its protein product is CASDGQPNTGELFF.

In its sample, this clone was seen once. The gene calls are TRBV27 and TRBJ2-7, with 8 bases aligning to TRBD2. The ends lost 5 bases at V and 5 bases at J; junction bases unmatched: 11. Germline values: CDR1 MNHEY, CDR2 SMNVEV (reference sequence). The CDR3 has 15 amino acids. CDR3 bases: TGTGCCAGCAGTCCTTGGGGCGGGGGGTCTAACGAGCAGTACTTC. It codes for CASSPWGGGSNEQYF.

The chain has TRBV5-1 and TRBJ2-1; TRBD1 matches at 9 bases. The junction had 7 bases not matched to a gene; V was cut back by 3 bases and J by 6 bases. This CDR3 contains 15 residues. CDR1 SGHRS and CDR2 YFSETQ come from the germline V gene. The CDR3 DNA reads TGCGCCAGCAGCTCCGGGACAGGGTTTTTCAATGAGCAGTTCTTC. Amino acid sequence: CASSSGTGFFNEQFF.

The gene calls are TRBV18 and TRBJ2-2, with D tentatively TRBD1 (6 bases). Per the germline V gene, CDR1 is KGHSH and CDR2 is LQKENI. V lost 5 bases and J 0 bases, leaving 13 bases between the germline ends. The CDR3 is made up of 16 amino acids. The CDR3 here is CASSSLQGANTGELFF. The DNA of the CDR3 is TGTGCCAGCTCATCCCTACAGGGTGCGAACACCGGGGAGCTGTTTTTT.

J is TRBJ2-7 and V is TRBV19, with 9 nucleotides matching TRBD2. This CDR3 contains 14 residues. Germline CDR1 and CDR2: LNHDA and SQIVND (reference sequence). V lost 8 bases and J lost 2; bases outside the gene matches: 7. CDR3 coding DNA: TGTGCCAGTGTCAAGACTAGCGGAGCCTACGAGCAGTACTTC. Protein product: CASVKTSGAYEQYF.

The genes are TRBV28 and TRBJ1-2, with D unclear. V lost 6 bases and J 5 bases, leaving 7 bases between the germline ends. The CDR3 totals 11 residues. The germline gives CDR1 MDHEN, CDR2 SYDVKM. The CDR3 DNA reads as TGTGCCAGCAGGTTTGAATATGGCTACACCTTC. Protein sequence: CASRFEYGYTF.